Below are 16 T cell receptor beta chains sequenced from a single sample in a study of cytomegalovirus exposure and HLA in healthy donors. Primers: 60 Vbeta forward and 13 Jbeta reverse. Profiling relied on immunoSEQ multiplex PCR, and the TCRdb table lists in-frame clones only, not all of them. In the table there are around 78,000 clones, 60% to 75% of which are singletons. Source material: PBMCs. Source of these receptors: a woman aged 40 to 55 in good health and CMV-seropositive.

The J gene is TRBJ2-7, the V gene TRBV30; D remains ambiguous. Germline values: CDR1 GTSNPN, CDR2 SVGIG (reference sequence). The CDR3 loop spans 13 amino acids. V lost 1 base and J 1 base, leaving 8 bases between the germline ends. The CDR3 bases are TGTGCCTGGAGTGGGGCAGTGTCCTACGAGCAGTACTTC. It translates to CAWSGAVSYEQYF.

The V gene is TRBV28, the J gene TRBJ1-1; D not resolved. V was clipped by 9 bases and J by 0 bases, with 11 bases between them. Germline lookup yields CDR1 MDHEN and CDR2 SYDVKM. The CDR3 runs 13 residues. DNA of the CDR3: TGTGCCAGTATCTATAGCATGAACACTGAAGCTTTCTTT. Translation gives CASIYSMNTEAFF.

A few counts support this clone. The chain recombines TRBV30 with TRBJ2-5; tentative D call: TRBD1 (5 bases). The germline gives CDR1 GTSNPN, CDR2 SVGIG (reference sequence). The germline V and J ends were trimmed by 0 bases and 5 bases, with 10 bases remaining between them. The CDR3 is 13 amino acids. CDR3: CAWSVQVLETQYF. CDR3 nucleotide sequence: TGTGCCTGGAGTGTACAGGTTTTGGAGACCCAGTACTTC. Combining the CDR3 with reference TRBV30 and TRBJ2-5 gives the whole variable domain SQTIHQWPATLVQPVGSPLSLECTVEGTSNPNLYWYRQAAGRGLQLLFYSVGIGQISSEVPQNLSASRPQDRQFILSSKKLLLSDSGFYLCAWSVQVLETQYFGPGTRLLVL.

V usage is TRBV5-1 and J usage is TRBJ2-1, with 7 bases lining up with TRBD1. Germline V gene lookup returns CDR1 SGHRS and CDR2 YFSETQ. CDR3 size: 16 residues. Trimming took 4 bases from V and 2 from J; bases not matched to a gene: 9. In DNA form, the CDR3 reads TGCGCCAGCAGCAGAACAGGGGCGGAGGCCTACAATGAGCAGTTCTTC. It is translated as CASSRTGAEAYNEQFF.

This chain connects TRBV7-2 to TRBJ1-5, with TRBD1 identical over 7 bases. This CDR3 region has 14 residues. In germline, CDR1 is SGHTA, CDR2 FQGNSA. Trimming removed 5 bases from V and 4 bases from J; junction bases left unmatched: 5. The CDR3 nucleotides read TGTGCCAGCAGCCCGACAGGGTATAATCAGCCCCAGCATTTT. The encoded protein is CASSPTGYNQPQHF. The full variable domain, with the rest looked up from reference TRBV7-2 and TRBJ1-5, is GAGVSQSPSNKVTEKGKDVELRCDPISGHTALYWYRQSLGQGLEFLIYFQGNSAPDKSGLPSDRFSAERTGGSVSTLTIQRTQQEDSAVYLCASSPTGYNQPQHFGDGTRLSIL.

The chain recombines TRBV27 with TRBJ1-2; 8 bases line up with TRBD1. The junction had 8 bases not matched to a gene; V was cut back by 4 bases and J by 4 bases. CDR3 length: 15 amino acids. Germline V gene sequence: CDR1 MNHEY, CDR2 SMNVEV (reference sequence). CDR3 protein: CASSSQGALIYGYTF. For the CDR3, the DNA is TGTGCCAGCAGTTCCCAGGGGGCGCTTATCTATGGCTACACCTTC.

The gene calls are TRBV5-1 and TRBJ2-1; TRBD2 agrees at 7 bases. V lost 4 bases to trimming and J lost 0 bases; unmatched junction nucleotides: 10. This CDR3 is 17 amino acids long. The germline gives CDR1 SGHRS, CDR2 YFSETQ. CDR3 loop: CASSERTKRGSYNEQFF. CDR3 nucleotides: TGCGCCAGCAGCGAACGGACTAAGCGGGGCTCCTACAATGAGCAGTTCTTC.

V gene TRBV2 combines with J gene TRBJ1-4; TRBD1 matches at 7 bases. CDR3 length: 15 amino acids. The germline gives CDR1 SNHLY, CDR2 FYNNEI. Trimming cost V 4 bases and J 5 bases; bases outside gene matches: 7. CDR3 DNA: TGTGCCAGCAGTGGGTTCGGGACAGAGAATGAAAAACTGTTTTTT. Its translation is CASSGFGTENEKLFF.

The chain is built from TRBV5-1 and TRBJ2-1; TRBD2 might be the D (5 bases). Germline CDR1 is SGHRS and CDR2 is YFSETQ. The CDR3 runs 12 residues. V was pared by 2 bases and J by 8 bases, with 8 bases between. The CDR3 DNA follows: TGCGCCAGCAGCTTAAACGGGGATGAGCAGTTCTTC. It yields the protein CASSLNGDEQFF.

This clone has only a few counts. The chain employs TRBV29-1 and TRBJ1-1, with unresolved D. Germline assignment: CDR1 SQVTM and CDR2 ANQGSEA. The V end was cut by 4 bases, the J end by 1 base, with 7 bases between. The CDR3 length is 12 residues. In nucleotides, the CDR3 is TGCAGCGTTGGCGAGGGGAACACTGAAGCTTTCTTT. This gives the protein CSVGEGNTEAFF.

The table lists this clone with a few counts. This chain links TRBV19 with TRBJ1-1; no clear D gene. The CDR3 length is 13 residues. Germline V gene sequence: CDR1 LNHDA, CDR2 SQIVND (reference sequence). V was pared by 7 bases and J by 5 bases, with 14 bases between. For the CDR3, the DNA is TGTGCCAGTAATCGGGAACCATCGACTGAAGCTTTCTTT. Protein: CASNREPSTEAFF.

This chain links TRBV5-4 with TRBJ2-5, with 7 bases identical to TRBD1. The CDR3 contains 15 residues. Germline values: CDR1 SGHNT, CDR2 YYREEE (reference sequence). Trimming took 2 bases from V and 2 from J; bases not matched to a gene: 6. The CDR3 region is CASSFGTAEQETQYF. The CDR3 nucleotides are TGTGCCAGCAGCTTCGGGACAGCGGAACAAGAGACCCAGTACTTC. The full variable domain, in which reference TRBV5-4 and TRBJ2-5 provide the parts outside the CDR3, is ETGVTQSPTHLIKTRGQQVTLRCSSQSGHNTVSWYQQALGQGPQFIFQYYREEENGRGNFPPRFSGLQFPNYSSELNVNALELDDSALYLCASSFGTAEQETQYFGPGTRLLVL.

The rearrangement links TRBV13 to TRBJ2-3; D may be TRBD2 (6 bases). This CDR3 is 15 amino acids long. V lost 2 bases and J lost 3, with 12 bases in between. In germline, CDR1 is PRHDT, CDR2 FYEKMQ (reference sequence). CDR3 region: CASSLLPSGTDTQYF. The CDR3 DNA is TGTGCCAGCAGCTTATTACCCAGCGGGACAGATACGCAGTATTTT.

A few counts support this clone. The chain is built from TRBV28 and TRBJ1-4, with D unresolved. The length of the CDR3 is 11 residues. The V and J ends lost 7 bases and 5 bases respectively, with 5 bases between them. CDR1 is MDHEN, CDR2 SYDVKM, per germline. The CDR3 nucleotides are TGTGCCAGCACCCAAAATGAAAAACTGTTTTTT. It codes for CASTQNEKLFF.

In its sample, this clone was seen once. The chain is built from TRBV5-6 and TRBJ2-1; TRBD1 matches at 7 bases. V shed 2 bases, J shed 9 bases, and the junction held 5 bases outside the gene matches. The CDR3 consists of 13 residues. Germline V gene lookup returns CDR1 SGHDT and CDR2 YYEEEE. The CDR3 DNA follows: TGTGCCAGCAGCTTCCCCGGACAGGTTGAGCAGTTCTTC. Its protein is CASSFPGQVEQFF.

V is TRBV19 and J is TRBJ2-7; TRBD1 agrees at 10 bases. This CDR3 is 14 amino acids long. The junction had 4 bases not matched to a gene; V was cut back by 5 bases and J by 3 bases. The germline gives CDR1 LNHDA, CDR2 SQIVND (reference sequence). The DNA for the CDR3 is TGTGCCAGTAGTCTGGGACAGGGGCTCTACGAGCAGTACTTC. Its translation is CASSLGQGLYEQYF.